The rows below give T cell receptor beta chains drawn from one sample of a study of shared clonotypes between healthy human individuals. Assay used: immunoSEQ multiplex PCR; TCRdb lists only in-frame clones, some missing. Seen here are about 1 million clones, around 76% observed once, and the top ten hold around 1.5%. The sequencing sample was made of memory CD4+ T cells sorted from blood. The receptors shown here come from a man between 18 and 29 years old in good health. CDR3s include the opening cysteine and the closing phenylalanine or tryptophan. Each record gives: D gene, clone size, J gene, V gene, CDR3 protein, CDR3 DNA. D genes are given only for firm matches. Clone size is given for some rows only: seen once, a few or many times, or a class if the clone is expanded.

.	few	TRBJ1-4	TRBV10-2	CAPAGSGSGDEKLFF	TGCGCCCCCGCAGGGTCAGGGAGCGGTGATGAAAAACTGTTTTTT
.	few	TRBJ2-5	TRBV20-1	CSGQGGETQYF	TGCAGTGGACAGGGAGGGGAGACCCAGTACTTC
TRBD2	.	TRBJ2-5	TRBV28	CASSSGLAGGQETQYF	TGTGCCAGCAGCTCCGGACTAGCGGGGGGGCAAGAGACCCAGTACTTC
.	.	TRBJ2-3	TRBV5-1	CASSMTRGDTDTQYF	TGCGCCAGCAGCATGACTAGGGGGGACACAGATACGCAGTATTTT
.	.	TRBJ2-1	TRBV9	CASSVGGSTSEQFF	TGTGCCAGCAGCGTAGGCGGCTCTACCAGTGAGCAGTTCTTC
TRBD1	.	TRBJ1-2	TRBV5-5	CASSQGQGTIYGYTF	TGTGCCAGCAGCCAAGGACAGGGAACCATCTATGGCTACACCTTC
.	.	TRBJ2-1	TRBV5-6	CASRPKERMGEQFF	TGTGCCAGCAGGCCTAAAGAGAGAATGGGTGAGCAGTTCTTC
.	.	TRBJ2-2	TRBV5-1	CASSLAQPTGELFF	TGCGCCAGCAGCTTGGCCCAGCCGACCGGGGAGCTGTTTTTT
.	.	TRBJ2-3	TRBV6-6	CASSLQGWTDTQYF	TGTGCCAGCAGTTTGCAGGGATGGACAGATACGCAGTATTTT
.	.	TRBJ1-5	TRBV13	CASSLSSYRGQPQHF	TGTGCCAGCAGCTTAAGCAGCTATCGGGGGCAGCCCCAGCATTTT
TRBD2	.	TRBJ2-3	TRBV5-4	CASSFFARLATDTQYF	TGTGCCAGCAGCTTTTTTGCGAGACTAGCGACAGATACGCAGTATTTT
.	few	TRBJ2-3	TRBV6-4	CASAEGTDTQYF	TGTGCCAGCGCCGAGGGCACAGATACGCAGTATTTT
.	few	TRBJ1-2	TRBV11-2	CASSLGALANYGYTF	TGTGCCAGCAGCTTAGGGGCGTTAGCTAACTATGGCTACACCTTC
TRBD2	many	TRBJ2-1	TRBV5-1	CASSFSSGYNEQFF	TGCGCCAGCAGCTTCTCTAGCGGCTACAATGAGCAGTTCTTC
.	many	TRBJ1-6	TRBV30	CAWSGRTYYNSPLHF	TGTGCCTGGAGTGGGAGGACCTACTATAATTCACCCCTCCACTTT
.	few	TRBJ2-2	TRBV4-2	CASSQGAGTGAGELFF	TGTGCCAGCAGCCAAGGGGCCGGGACCGGCGCCGGGGAGCTGTTTTTT
TRBD1	.	TRBJ1-3	TRBV6-6	CASSSDGTVGNTIYF	TGTGCCAGCAGTTCTGACGGGACAGTCGGAAACACCATATATTTT
.	few	TRBJ2-2	TRBV12-5	CASGPNPTLTGELFF	TGTGCTAGTGGTCCCAATCCGACCTTAACCGGGGAGCTGTTTTTT
.	once	TRBJ2-1	TRBV5-1	CASSFSAKRAEQFF	TGCGCCAGCAGCTTCTCGGCGAAGAGGGCTGAGCAGTTCTTC
.	.	TRBJ2-3	TRBV5-1	CASSLDGGRGTDTQYF	TGCGCCAGCAGCTTGGATGGTGGGCGAGGGACAGATACGCAGTATTTT
TRBD1	.	TRBJ2-2	TRBV5-6	CASSLRTGVNTGELFF	TGTGCCAGCAGCCTTCGGACAGGGGTGAACACCGGGGAGCTGTTTTTT
.	.	TRBJ2-3	TRBV18	CASSGSRGPPDTQYF	TGTGCCAGCTCAGGGTCCCGGGGGCCCCCAGATACGCAGTATTTT
TRBD1	.	TRBJ2-7	TRBV19	CASSSSGTGTYEQYF	TGTGCCAGTAGTTCATCCGGGACAGGGACCTACGAGCAGTACTTC
.	.	TRBJ1-1	TRBV6-1	CATNSGEGWSTEAFF	TGTGCCACCAACAGTGGGGAGGGTTGGTCCACTGAAGCTTTCTTT
.	.	TRBJ2-7	TRBV28	CASSLFAGRSYEQYF	TGTGCCAGCAGTTTATTTGCGGGGCGCTCCTACGAGCAGTACTTC
TRBD1	.	TRBJ2-1	TRBV4-2	CASSQDTQGVGQFF	TGTGCCAGCAGCCAAGATACACAGGGGGTTGGGCAGTTCTTC
TRBD2	few	TRBJ2-7	TRBV19	CASRGDGSYEQYF	TGTGCCAGCCGGGGGGACGGATCCTACGAGCAGTACTTC
.	.	TRBJ2-3	TRBV27	CASSLSGDTQYF	TGTGCCAGCAGTTTGTCAGGGGATACGCAGTATTTT
TRBD2	.	TRBJ2-5	TRBV27	CASSGGIQETQYF	TGTGCCAGTAGCGGGGGGATACAAGAGACCCAGTACTTC
TRBD1	.	TRBJ2-5	TRBV5-1	CASRPTGGKETQYF	TGCGCCAGCAGACCAACAGGGGGGAAAGAGACCCAGTACTTC